This T cell receptor beta chain is drawn from a study of blood T cell repertoires in COVID-19. As for the study in general: Material from acute and convalescent COVID-19 was sourced from the United States, Italy and Spain. The analysed material was cDNA or gDNA that came from T cells, B-cell-depleted T cells, or PBMCs.

As processed by the authors: Nucleated cell counts were estimated from reference gene primer amplification. Profiled with immunoSEQ multiplex PCR; TCRdb holds only in-frame clones, not every one. V and J calls and clone size are as listed in that table; D and trimming were resolved from the DNA. The sample has about 300,000 clones, roughly 86% seen once. V was cut by 1 base and J by 2 bases, with 12 bases left in between. The germline V gene encodes CDR1 MNHEY and CDR2 SMNVEV (reference sequence). The CDR3 has 15 amino acids. This TCR was recovered from a woman aged 50 to 65 with acute or convalescent COVID-19. Sequences were obtained from peripheral blood. This chain joins TRBV27 and TRBJ2-7; tentatively, D is TRBD1 (6 bases). CDR3 DNA sequence: TGTGCCAGCAGTTTATTTAGCCAGGGGCCCTACGAGCAGTACTTC. Translated: CASSLFSQGPYEQYF.